This T cell receptor beta chain was identified during a study of blood T cells in healthy people across ages. Study-level information: With template switching, about one barcoded beta molecule was captured per two T cells.

A second roughly 6 to 12 cycle PCR used barcoded and J-beta primers. TCRdb used MiXCR to reprocess the 5' RACE reads, holding one entry per CDR3 protein. The sample carries some 930,000 distinct CDR3 sequences, around 29% recorded once. This clonotype was seen more than once but under ten times. The CDR3 is made up of 18 amino acids. The germline V and J ends were trimmed by 3 bases and 0 bases, with 18 bases remaining between them. These same records also appear under a second study, on T cells of mothers and their children.

The chain joins TRBV12-3 or TRBV12-4 to TRBJ2-1, with D possibly being TRBD1 or TRBD2 (5 bases each). The sequencing input was blood. The receptor was derived from a woman between 40 and 50 years old in good health. The CDR3 here is CASSLGVARVSSYNEQFF. CDR3 bases: TGTGCCAGCAGTTTGGGGGTAGCAAGGGTTAGCTCCTACAATGAGCAGTTCTTC.